The T cell receptor (beta chain) described here comes from a study of blood T cell repertoires in COVID-19. Study context: Researchers got acute and convalescent COVID-19 samples from the United States, Italy and Spain.

Per the original data handling: Amplification with reference gene primers provided the estimates of nucleated cell counts. Profiling relied on immunoSEQ multiplex PCR, and the TCRdb table lists in-frame clones only, not all of them. For V, J and clone size, that table is used; D and trimming come from the DNA. The table lists hundreds of thousands of clones, 85% to 90% of them singletons, with 1.1% in the top ten. Researchers sorted participants into cohorts using their self-reported clinical history. CDR3 length: 13 amino acids. From germline, CDR1 is SGHRS and CDR2 YFSETQ. V shed 5 bases and J shed 5 bases, with 13 bases lying between them.

The receptor was isolated from a man aged 30 to 39 who had recovered from COVID-19. What was sequenced was PBMCs or T cells enriched from blood (not recorded which). The V call is TRBV5-1, the J call TRBJ2-5; D ambiguous. CDR3 region: CASSLHGYETQYF. CDR3 DNA sequence: TGCGCCAGCAGTTTACACGGGTATGAGACCCAGTACTTC.